The clone carrying this T cell receptor (beta chain) was observed many times. CDR3 regions were amplified by Arm-PCR using iRepertoire HTBI primers to build TCR beta libraries. TCRdb analysed the multiplex PCR reads with MiXCR anew, one entry per CDR3 protein. Among fewer than 450,000 distinct CDR3 sequences listed, approximately 16% were seen once. Time point denoted: newly diagnosed GD, antithyroid drugs for less than 3 months. From PBMCs, RNA was extracted and then used to make the TCR library. Clinicians diagnosed Graves' disease using American Thyroid Association guidelines. This CDR3 spans 15 amino acids. CDR1 and CDR2 (germline): MDHEN, SYDVKM. V shed 5 bases, J shed 6 bases, and the junction held 10 bases outside the gene matches. The data belong to a study of regulatory T cells in long-lasting Graves disease. Separately, the same data were catalogued under a study of T cells in Graves' hyperthyroidism and ophthalmopathy.

This chain uses TRBV28 with TRBJ1-5; 7 bases fit TRBD1. The origin of this receptor is a woman in her thirties or forties with Graves disease. Source: peripheral blood mononuclear cells (PBMCs), taken at new diagnosis, from a patient treated with antithyroid drugs. CDR3 protein: CASSPPGQVGQPQHF. CDR3 in DNA: TGTGCCAGCAGTCCACCCGGACAGGTTGGTCAGCCCCAGCATTTT.